This is a list of T cell receptor beta chains from one sample in a study of T cells in Graves' hyperthyroidism and ophthalmopathy. Each CDR3 protein is one row after TCRdb ran MiXCR on the multiplex PCR reads. The table lists some 360,000 distinct CDR3 sequences, approximately 13% of them singletons. The sample taken for sequencing was blood. Receptors were obtained from a woman aged 55-69 years with Graves' hyperthyroidism. CDR3s leave out the opening cysteine and the closing phenylalanine or tryptophan. The listing skips clone size in some rows; elsewhere it reads once, few, many or a size class.

TRBJ2-5 TRBV7-8 many 11 ASSLNQQETQY
TRBJ2-4 TRBV4-1 few 14 ASSQDQSLAKNIQY
TRBJ2-5 TRBV5-1 few 12 ASSRDTPGGTQY
TRBJ2-1 TRBV28 NA 12 ASSFSGRAYEQF
TRBJ2-7 TRBV9 many 12 ASSATSDGLEQY
TRBJ2-3 TRBV20-1 once 12 SAKLAGGTDTQY
TRBJ2-7 TRBV18 many 12 ASSPSPDAYEQY
TRBJ2-3 TRBV5-1 few 11 ASSINRADTQY
TRBJ1-4 TRBV11-3 many 13 ASSRPGAGYEKLF
TRBJ2-7 TRBV3-1 many 13 ASSQEGVLSYEQY
TRBJ2-3 TRBV30 many 11 AWDGGGTDTQY
TRBJ2-2 TRBV11-2 many 11 ASSPFWGGELF
TRBJ2-3 TRBV5-1 NA 13 ASSFSGRRTDTQY
TRBJ2-2 TRBV6-2/TRBV6-3 NA 12 ASRGTGRSGELF
TRBJ1-1 TRBV5-6 NA 11 ASRLHMNTEAF
TRBJ2-4 TRBV2 many 14 ASSDGASLAKNIQY
TRBJ2-1 TRBV11-3 many 13 ASSIDSLGYNEQF
TRBJ1-2 TRBV10-2 few 9 ASLTPDGYT
TRBJ1-6 TRBV6-1 many 13 AGGNDRVENSPLH
TRBJ2-5 TRBV11-2 NA 13 ASSLNTGGQETQY
TRBJ2-2 TRBV7-3 many 15 ASSLIQRGSGTGELF
TRBJ2-1 TRBV20-1 many 10 SASQVYNEQF
TRBJ2-1 TRBV5-1 few 8 ASSGDEQF
TRBJ2-4 TRBV7-2 few 14 ASTSGQGEGGNIQY
TRBJ1-5 TRBV6-5 many 13 ASSYSPHSNQPQH
TRBJ2-2 TRBV2 many 13 ASSGQGMRTGELF
TRBJ1-3 TRBV6-2/TRBV6-3 NA 11 ASSRGHGNTIY
TRBJ1-1 TRBV19 many 14 ASSLSPGQGDTEAF
TRBJ2-1 TRBV19 NA 16 ASSIPLGLAGPYNEQF
TRBJ2-7 TRBV5-1 few 14 ASSFAPGQGSYEQY
TRBJ2-2 TRBV5-5 many 13 ASSKDRGDTGELF
TRBJ2-7 TRBV15 many 13 ATSRDHGTGYEQY
TRBJ1-6 TRBV7-9 many 13 ASRPVPLFNSPLH
TRBJ1-1 TRBV5-5 NA 11 ASSRTPNTEAF
TRBJ2-7 TRBV19 NA 13 ASSTRTEYRYEQY
TRBJ2-2 TRBV5-1 many 14 ASSLRSIANTGELF
TRBJ2-7 TRBV28 many 12 ASSSPGQGSEQY
TRBJ2-1 TRBV3-1 NA 12 ASSQVGTVYEQF
TRBJ2-5 TRBV6-1 few 14 ASSHDSTRGRKTQY
TRBJ2-2 TRBV30 many 12 AWSVYLNTGELF
TRBJ2-1 TRBV20-1 NA 14 SAPGTSGGSYNEQF
TRBJ2-7 TRBV6-1 many 12 ASSTAPRPYEQY
TRBJ2-1 TRBV11-3 many 14 ASSGLAGESYNEQF
TRBJ2-4 TRBV12-3/TRBV12-4 few 9 ASSLGLFQY
TRBJ2-4 TRBV18 many 12 ASSPSSGGDIQY
TRBJ1-4 TRBV7-6 many 14 ASSLDSFHGGEKLF
TRBJ2-1 TRBV19 few 15 ASSASTSGSSYNEQF
TRBJ2-3 TRBV2 NA 13 ASSRGPPRTDTQY
TRBJ2-3 TRBV6-1 many 12 ASRLAGLTDTQY
TRBJ1-5 TRBV20-1 NA 11 SARVTLNQPQH
TRBJ2-3 TRBV12-5 few 13 ASGWASGITDTQY
TRBJ2-3 TRBV29-1 NA 12 SVEAQGGADTQY
TRBJ2-1 TRBV20-1 many 12 SASPPSGQNEQF
TRBJ2-7 TRBV20-1 many 12 SAPLSGSGNEQY
TRBJ2-1 TRBV7-2 few 13 ASSLASSGRAPQF